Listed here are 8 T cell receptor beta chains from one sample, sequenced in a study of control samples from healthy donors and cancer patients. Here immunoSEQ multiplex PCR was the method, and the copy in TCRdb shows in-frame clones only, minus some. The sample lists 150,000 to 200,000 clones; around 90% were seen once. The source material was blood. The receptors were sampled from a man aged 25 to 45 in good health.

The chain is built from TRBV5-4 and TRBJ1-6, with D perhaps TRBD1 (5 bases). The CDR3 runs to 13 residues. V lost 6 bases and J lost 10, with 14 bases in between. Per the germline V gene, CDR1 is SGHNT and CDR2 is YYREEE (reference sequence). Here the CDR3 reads CASTFGGGSPLHF. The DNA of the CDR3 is TGTGCCAGCACCTTTGGGGGTGGCTCACCCCTCCACTTT.

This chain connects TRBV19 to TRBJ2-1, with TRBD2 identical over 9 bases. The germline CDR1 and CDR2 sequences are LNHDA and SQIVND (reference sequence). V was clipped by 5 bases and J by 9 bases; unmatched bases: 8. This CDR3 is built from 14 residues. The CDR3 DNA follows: TGTGCCAGTAGTCCCCGGGGTAGCGGGAGTGAGCAGTTCTTC. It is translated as CASSPRGSGSEQFF.

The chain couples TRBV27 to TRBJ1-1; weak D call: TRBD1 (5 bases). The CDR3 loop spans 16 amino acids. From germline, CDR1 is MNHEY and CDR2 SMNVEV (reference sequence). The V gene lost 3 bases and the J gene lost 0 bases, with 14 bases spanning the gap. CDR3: CASSLRDGRMNTEAFF. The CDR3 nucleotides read TGTGCCAGCAGTTTGAGGGACGGGAGAATGAACACTGAAGCTTTCTTT.

The CDR3 spells CASSLRTGKGEQYF. The CDR3 DNA follows: TGTGCCAGCAGTCTGCGGACAGGAAAGGGCGAGCAGTACTTC. The genes are TRBV28 and TRBJ2-7; TRBD1 aligns across 7 bases. The CDR3 is made up of 14 amino acids. Trimming removed 5 bases from V and 6 bases from J; junction bases left unmatched: 10. The germline gives CDR1 MDHEN, CDR2 SYDVKM.

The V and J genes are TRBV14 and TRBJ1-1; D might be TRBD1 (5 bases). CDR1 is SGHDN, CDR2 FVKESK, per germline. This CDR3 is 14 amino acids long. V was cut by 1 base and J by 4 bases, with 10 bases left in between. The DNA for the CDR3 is TGTGCCAGCAGCCAAGTTATCAGGGCCACTGAAGCTTTCTTT. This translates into CASSQVIRATEAFF.

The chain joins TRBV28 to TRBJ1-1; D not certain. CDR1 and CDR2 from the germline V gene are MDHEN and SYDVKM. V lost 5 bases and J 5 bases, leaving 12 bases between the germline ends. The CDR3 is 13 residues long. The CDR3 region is CASSAPVLTEAFF. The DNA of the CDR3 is TGTGCCAGCAGTGCGCCGGTGCTGACTGAAGCTTTCTTT.

CDR3 in amino acids: CASSPGAENSPLHF. The CDR3 region has the DNA TGTGCCAGCAGCCCCGGCGCTGAAAATTCACCCCTCCACTTT. The rearrangement uses TRBV9 and TRBJ1-6; D remains ambiguous. The CDR3 has 14 amino acids. In germline, CDR1 is SGDLS, CDR2 YYNGEE. V was cut by 4 bases and J by 7 bases, with 12 bases left in between.

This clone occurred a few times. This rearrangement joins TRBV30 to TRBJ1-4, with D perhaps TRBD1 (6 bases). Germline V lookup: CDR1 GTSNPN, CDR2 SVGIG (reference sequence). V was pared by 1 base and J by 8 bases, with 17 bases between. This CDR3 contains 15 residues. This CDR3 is CAWSGSPGADEKLFF. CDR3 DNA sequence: TGTGCCTGGAGTGGATCGCCGGGGGCAGACGAAAAACTGTTTTTT.